The 18 T cell receptor beta chains below come from one sample, sequenced in a study of CD8+ T cells in alopecia areata. Following RNA extraction, reverse transcription yielded cDNA that acted as the sequencing template. Clones were sequenced by immunoSEQ multiplex PCR, and TCRdb holds only the in-frame ones, with some missing. The table lists roughly 200,000 clones, about 63% of them singletons, with roughly 1.7% in the top ten. The input for sequencing was CD4+ T cells sorted from blood, taken at week 0. These receptors were taken from a human donor with alopecia areata.

This clone has at least ten counts. The chain joins TRBV12-5 to TRBJ1-1; 8 positions agree with TRBD1. The germline V gene encodes CDR1 LGHNT and CDR2 FRNRAP. CDR3 length equals 14 residues. V lost 1 base, J lost 8 bases, and 6 bases stayed unmatched. For the CDR3, the DNA is TGTGCTAGTGGTTTGGGGCAGGGGGCGCGGGAAGCTTTCTTT. Its protein product is CASGLGQGAREAFF.

This clone has only a few counts. This chain links TRBV6-5 with TRBJ1-1; the D gene is possibly TRBD1 (5 bases). Deletions cut 4 bases from V and 0 bases from J, with 12 bases between. The germline gives CDR1 MNHEY, CDR2 SVGAGI. This CDR3 is built from 15 residues. CDR3 protein: CASSFRDPVNTEAFF. The CDR3 region has the DNA TGTGCCAGCAGTTTCAGGGACCCCGTGAACACTGAAGCTTTCTTT.

The CDR3 bases are TGTGCCACCAGCAGATACGACAGGGCCTCACCCCTCCACTTT. This encodes CATSRYDRASPLHF. This chain uses TRBV15 with TRBJ1-6; TRBD1 agrees at 7 bases. Looked up from germline, CDR1 is LNHNV and CDR2 is YYDKDF (reference sequence). This CDR3 comprises 14 residues. V shed 2 bases and J 10 bases; nucleotides not matched to a gene: 5.

The chain has TRBV20-1 and TRBJ1-1, with D uncertain. CDR1 and CDR2 from the germline V gene are DFQATT and SNEGSKA (reference sequence). There are 11 residues in the CDR3. The V and J ends lost 3 bases and 0 bases respectively, with 2 bases between them. CDR3 region: CSASMNTEAFF. The CDR3 region has the DNA TGCAGTGCTAGCATGAACACTGAAGCTTTCTTT.

The chain carries TRBV7-3 and TRBJ1-2; D may be TRBD1 (5 bases). The V end was cut by 6 bases, the J end by 6 bases, with 17 bases between. Germline CDR1 and CDR2: SGHTA and FQGTGA. CDR3 length: 14 residues. CDR3 residues: CASSQSPGTDGYTF. The DNA for the CDR3 is TGTGCCAGCAGTCAAAGTCCCGGGACCGATGGCTACACCTTC.

The chain recombines TRBV29-1 with TRBJ2-3, with no clear D. V was cut by 4 bases and J by 1 base, with 12 bases left in between. The length of the CDR3 is 14 residues. Per germline, CDR1 SQVTM and CDR2 ANQGSEA. The CDR3 coding sequence is TGCAGCGTTGCCCTTGGGGTGGGCACAGATACGCAGTATTTT. Its protein product is CSVALGVGTDTQYF.

This clone was seen ten or more times. This chain connects TRBV10-1 to TRBJ2-1, with D unclear. The CDR3 has 14 amino acids. V lost 2 bases, J lost 4 bases, and 9 bases lay in between. Per the germline V gene, CDR1 is WNHNN and CDR2 is SYGVQD (reference sequence). The CDR3 protein is CASSEDPTYNEQFF. Here the CDR3 DNA reads TGCGCCAGCAGTGAGGATCCAACTTACAATGAGCAGTTCTTC.

The CDR3 spells CASSLQSDIQYF. The CDR3 DNA follows: TGTGCCAGCAGCTTACAATCGGACATTCAGTACTTC. The chain couples TRBV11-2 to TRBJ2-4; D is unclear. The CDR3 length is 12 residues. The V gene's germline CDR1 is SGHAT and CDR2 FQNNGV. Trimming shortened V by 2 bases and J by 8 bases, and 7 bases separated the two germline ends.

This clone was picked up a small number of times. The chain couples TRBV6-5 to TRBJ1-5; D unresolved. The germline V and J ends were trimmed by 3 bases and 0 bases, with 12 bases remaining between them. There are 16 residues in the CDR3. Per germline, CDR1 MNHEY and CDR2 SVGAGI. The CDR3 region is CASSYQKPPSNQPQHF. The CDR3, as DNA: TGTGCCAGCAGTTATCAGAAACCACCTAGCAATCAGCCCCAGCATTTT.

This clone was found a few times. The J gene is TRBJ1-6, the V gene TRBV18; D is possibly TRBD1 (5 bases). The V and J ends lost 3 bases and 9 bases respectively, with 12 bases between them. This CDR3 comprises 14 residues. Per germline, CDR1 KGHSH and CDR2 LQKENI. CDR3 residues: CASSPGPGLSPLHF. The CDR3 DNA reads TGTGCCAGCTCACCCGGGCCAGGGCTTTCACCCCTCCACTTT.

The chain employs TRBV9 and TRBJ2-2, with 7 bases identical to TRBD2. With 4 bases clipped from V and 4 bases from J, the junction kept 4 bases outside the gene matches. CDR3 size: 14 residues. Looked up from germline, CDR1 is SGDLS and CDR2 is YYNGEE. In DNA, the CDR3 is TGTGCCAGCAGCCAACGGACTAGCACCGGGGAGCTGTTTTTT. It specifies CASSQRTSTGELFF.

The chain employs TRBV4-3 and TRBJ2-5; maybe TRBD2 (5 bases). The CDR3 is 15 residues long. Germline CDR1 reads LGHNA; CDR2 reads YSLEER. V lost 1 base and J 5 bases, leaving 14 bases between the germline ends. The CDR3 nucleotides are TGCGCCAGCAGCCAAGGGATCGGGGTAGGGGAGACCCAGTACTTC. Encoded protein: CASSQGIGVGETQYF.

On this clone: The same CDR3 arises from other DNA sequences in this sample as well. The chain is built from TRBV7-3 and TRBJ1-6; no clear D. Trimming stripped 1 base from V and 2 bases from J, with 6 bases between. Germline-derived CDR1 and CDR2 are SGHTA and FQGTGA. The CDR3 runs to 15 residues. The CDR3 DNA reads TGTGCCAGCAGCTTAAGCGGGGCCTATAATTCACCCCTCCACTTT. Protein: CASSLSGAYNSPLHF.

This clone has just one count. The CDR3 sequence: CAWRLTVYGYTF. CDR3 nucleotide sequence: TGTGCCTGGAGGCTGACAGTCTATGGCTACACCTTC. The V call is TRBV30, the J call TRBJ1-2; a weak D match, TRBD1 (5 bases). V lost 3 bases to trimming and J lost 4 bases, with 9 bases between them. Per germline, CDR1 GTSNPN and CDR2 SVGIG (reference sequence). The CDR3 has 12 residues.

The chain joins TRBV29-1 to TRBJ2-1, with D possibly TRBD2 on 6 matching bases. CDR3 size: 13 residues. V was clipped by 8 bases and J by 4 bases, with 15 bases between them. Per the germline V gene, CDR1 is SQVTM and CDR2 is ANQGSEA. The CDR3, as DNA: TGCAGCTCTGCGGAGGGAGTTTACAATGAGCAGTTCTTC. Protein product: CSSAEGVYNEQFF.

The chain has TRBV5-1 and TRBJ2-5; TRBD1 is a possible D gene (7 bases). V was cut by 2 bases and J by 1 base, with 15 bases left in between. This CDR3 comprises 16 residues. In germline, CDR1 is SGHRS, CDR2 YFSETQ. Written as DNA, the CDR3 is TGCGCCAGCAGCTTAGGGGGCGAAGCGGGCCAAGAGACCCAGTACTTC. Its protein is CASSLGGEAGQETQYF. The full variable domain, its missing parts supplied by reference TRBV5-1 and TRBJ2-5, is KAGVTQTPRYLIKTRGQQVTLSCSPISGHRSVSWYQQTPGQGLQFLFEYFSETQRNKGNFPGRFSGRQFSNSRSEMNVSTLELGDSALYLCASSLGGEAGQETQYFGPGTRLLVL.

This clone was recorded a few times. This sequence joins TRBV19 and TRBJ2-7; 10 bases fit TRBD1. The CDR3 has 13 residues. Trimming took 5 bases from V and 3 from J; bases not matched to a gene: 1. In germline, CDR1 is LNHDA, CDR2 SQIVND (reference sequence). Here the CDR3 reads CASSWDRGYEQYF. The CDR3 nucleotides are TGTGCCAGTAGTTGGGACAGGGGCTACGAGCAGTACTTC.

This clone was detected only a few times. The V gene is TRBV10-3, the J gene TRBJ1-5; D is undetermined. Germline CDR1 ENHRY, CDR2 SYGVKD. CDR3 size: 14 residues. V lost 0 bases and J 6 bases, leaving 9 bases between the germline ends. The CDR3 protein is CAISESLVGQPQHF. CDR3 nucleotides: TGTGCCATCAGTGAGTCGCTAGTCGGTCAGCCCCAGCATTTT.